The next 21 T cell receptor beta chains were all read from a single sample in a study of regulatory T cells in long-lasting Graves disease. Noted time point: newly diagnosed GD, antithyroid drugs for less than 3 months. PBMCs were the source of the RNA used for TCR sequencing. Arm-PCR of CDR3 regions and iRepertoire HTBI primers were the basis on which TCR beta libraries were built. TCRdb used MiXCR to reprocess the multiplex PCR reads, holding one entry per CDR3 protein. The sample lists roughly 430,000 distinct CDR3 sequences, roughly 15% occurring once. Separately, the same data were catalogued under a study of T cells in Graves' hyperthyroidism and ophthalmopathy.

Sequenced material: peripheral blood mononuclear cells (PBMCs), taken at new diagnosis, from a patient treated with antithyroid drugs. These receptors were taken from a young woman with Graves disease.

The chain links TRBV6-5 to TRBJ2-7; D is uncertain. The CDR3 is 13 amino acids. With 0 bases removed from V and 2 bases from J, the gap between germline ends came to 5 bases. Germline V gene sequence: CDR1 MNHEY, CDR2 SVGAGI. CDR3 coding DNA: TGTGCCAGCAGTTACTCCCTAGCCTACGAGCAGTACTTC. Residues: CASSYSLAYEQYF.

This clonotype was observed a handful of times. This chain links TRBV19 with TRBJ1-1; 8 bases match TRBD1. This CDR3 is built from 16 residues. Germline values: CDR1 LNHDA, CDR2 SQIVND (reference sequence). Losses at the gene ends were 3 bases for V and 1 base for J; bases not matched to a gene: 7. The CDR3 nucleotides read TGTGCCAGTAGTATTTGGGGGACAGGCGAGAACACTGAAGCTTTCTTT. Protein sequence: CASSIWGTGENTEAFF.

In its sample, this clonotype was seen many times. This chain joins TRBV2 and TRBJ1-1; no clear D. This CDR3 contains 15 residues. CDR1 and CDR2 from the germline V gene are SNHLY and FYNNEI. V was cut by 8 bases and J by 1 base, with 17 bases left in between. Here the CDR3 reads CASSKGPTGNTEAFF. DNA of the CDR3: TGTGCCAGCTCTAAAGGGCCAACGGGGAACACTGAAGCTTTCTTT.

This clonotype was counted many times. This chain uses TRBV2 with TRBJ2-7; 7 bases align to TRBD1. Trimming at V came to 5 bases and at J to 4 bases, leaving 5 bases not matched to a gene. The CDR3 has 13 amino acids. Germline-derived CDR1 and CDR2 are SNHLY and FYNNEI. The chain's CDR3 is CASSPGQLYEQYF. The DNA for the CDR3 is TGTGCCAGCAGTCCGGGACAGCTATACGAGCAGTACTTC.

Remarks on this clonotype: One base separates it from a far larger clone, so it is likely a read error. The chain has TRBV6-1 and TRBJ2-1, with 8 bases fitting TRBD2. Germline values: CDR1 MNHNS, CDR2 SASEGT. The CDR3 consists of 16 residues. Trimming removed 7 bases from V and 10 bases from J; junction bases left unmatched: 18. Here the CDR3 reads CASKMASGPSSYEQFF. DNA for the CDR3: TGTGCCAGCAAGATGGCTAGCGGGCCCAGCTCCTACGAGCAGTTCTTC.

This chain joins TRBV6-5 and TRBJ2-5; no clear D. The germline V and J ends were trimmed by 2 bases and 8 bases, with 12 bases remaining between them. Germline V lookup: CDR1 MNHEY, CDR2 SVGAGI. The CDR3 is made up of 13 amino acids. CDR3 nucleotide sequence: TGTGCCAGCAGTTACAAAACAGCGTCTACCCAGTACTTC. The encoded protein is CASSYKTASTQYF.

This clonotype has a count of ten or more. This chain links TRBV19 with TRBJ1-1; D unresolved. Trimming removed 3 bases at V and 2 bases at J, with 7 bases between. The CDR3 is 13 amino acids. CDR1 is LNHDA and CDR2 is SQIVND in the germline V gene (reference sequence). CDR3 protein: CASSISDNTEAFF. CDR3 DNA sequence: TGTGCCAGTAGTATTTCAGACAACACTGAAGCTTTCTTT.

The chain is built from TRBV7-9 and TRBJ1-2; D is undetermined. CDR1 and CDR2 from the germline V gene are SEHNR and FQNEAQ (reference sequence). The CDR3 spans 15 residues. Trimming removed 2 bases at V and 4 bases at J, with 14 bases between. The CDR3 DNA is TGTGCCAGCAGCTTATATATCAACTCGGGCTATGGCTACACCTTC. Translation gives CASSLYINSGYGYTF.

The table lists this clonotype with many counts. The chain links TRBV12-3 or TRBV12-4 to TRBJ1-1, with 7 bases fitting TRBD1. The CDR3 is 19 residues long. J lost 0 bases, V lost 1 base, and 14 bases had no gene match. The CDR3 here is CASSLGGLRGLVLNTEAFF. CDR3 nucleotides: TGTGCCAGCAGTTTAGGGGGGTTGAGGGGGCTTGTCTTGAACACTGAAGCTTTCTTT.

This clonotype was counted a few times. The gene calls are TRBV19 and TRBJ1-1; 7 bases map to TRBD1. This CDR3 contains 14 residues. With 6 bases clipped from V and 1 base from J, the junction kept 5 bases outside the gene matches. Germline-derived CDR1 and CDR2 are LNHDA and SQIVND (reference sequence). The CDR3 region has the DNA TGTGCCAGTAGCCGAGACAGGGAGAACACTGAAGCTTTCTTT. It encodes CASSRDRENTEAFF.

This clonotype has ten or more counts. The CDR3 here is CASSFSGIGSDTQYF. The CDR3 coding sequence is TGTGCCAGCAGCTTTAGCGGGATCGGCTCAGATACGCAGTATTTT. The chain couples TRBV11-2 to TRBJ2-3; 8 nucleotides line up with TRBD2. V dropped 3 bases and J dropped 4; count of bases not matched to a gene: 6. CDR1 is SGHAT and CDR2 is FQNNGV in the germline V gene. The CDR3 has 15 amino acids.

Comments on this clonotype: The CDR3 does not end in the conserved phenylalanine or tryptophan, so this is likely a read error. The limits of the CDR3 on the DNA are not certain, so only TCRdb's listed CDR3 is given. The chain joins TRBV28 to TRBJ2-7; the table assigns TRBD2, which was not confirmed against the DNA. Per the germline V gene, CDR1 is MDHEN and CDR2 is SYDVKM. The CDR3 has 9 residues if both end residues are counted. This chain's CDR3 is CASSRLTLL.

In this sample, this clonotype turned up many times. The V gene is TRBV18, the J gene TRBJ2-1; D may match TRBD1 or TRBD2 (5 bases each). Germline V gives CDR1 KGHSH, CDR2 LQKENI. This CDR3 is built from 16 residues. V was cut by 0 bases and J by 0 bases, with 9 bases left in between. CDR3 coding DNA: TGTGCCAGCTCACCACCGCCGGGGACCTCCTACAATGAGCAGTTCTTC. Translated: CASSPPPGTSYNEQFF.

This clonotype occurred once. The V gene is TRBV20-1, the J gene TRBJ2-1; 11 bases align to TRBD2. The ends lost 1 base at V and 2 bases at J; junction bases unmatched: 4. The CDR3 loop spans 16 amino acids. Germline-derived CDR1 and CDR2 are DFQATT and SNEGSKA (reference sequence). CDR3 nucleotides: TGCAGTGCTAGAGCGACTAGCGGGGCTACCTACAATGAGCAGTTCTTC. Amino acid sequence: CSARATSGATYNEQFF.

This clonotype appeared a single time. This chain uses TRBV25-1 with TRBJ1-1; D unresolved. The germline gives CDR1 MGHDK, CDR2 SYGVNS. V gave up 8 bases and J gave up 11 bases, with 15 bases separating them. CDR3 length: 11 residues. In DNA, the CDR3 is TGTGCCAGCGGATCAATACATTTTGCTTTCTTT. Encoded protein: CASGSIHFAFF.

This clonotype was seen many times. Here the CDR3 reads CASSPGANEQFF. The CDR3 DNA is TGTGCCAGCAGCCCGGGGGCCAATGAGCAGTTCTTC. The chain is built from TRBV7-9 and TRBJ2-1, with D perhaps given as TRBD1 or TRBD2 (6 bases each). Germline CDR1 and CDR2: SEHNR and FQNEAQ (reference sequence). The CDR3 loop spans 12 amino acids. V was pared by 5 bases and J by 6 bases, with 8 bases between.

The chain couples TRBV6-1 to TRBJ2-1, with 9 bases identical to TRBD1. After removal of 4 bases from V and 3 bases from J, the junction contained 4 bases not matched to a gene. Germline CDR1 reads MNHNS; CDR2 reads SASEGT. This CDR3 comprises 15 residues. In DNA, the CDR3 is TGTGCCAGCAGTGCCCGGGACAGGGTCTACAATGAGCAGTTCTTC. Protein sequence: CASSARDRVYNEQFF.

This clonotype appeared a few times. The chain is built from TRBV14 and TRBJ2-2; D may be TRBD1 (5 bases). The CDR3 contains 17 residues. CDR1 and CDR2 (germline): SGHDN, FVKESK. V gave up 1 base and J gave up 2 bases, with 14 bases separating them. The DNA for the CDR3 is TGTGCCAGCAGCCAAGTGGGTCAGGGTCCCAACACCGGGGAGCTGTTTTTT. This gives the protein CASSQVGQGPNTGELFF.

This clonotype was observed many times. This rearrangement joins TRBV7-6 to TRBJ1-5, with 9 positions matching TRBD1. The trim removed 5 bases at V and 0 bases at J, leaving 14 bases unmatched. Germline CDR1 and CDR2: SGHVS and FNYEAQ. The CDR3 runs 19 residues. This CDR3 reads CASSPTTGGAPYSNQPQHF. CDR3 coding DNA: TGTGCCAGCAGCCCAACGACAGGGGGAGCCCCATATAGCAATCAGCCCCAGCATTTT.

This clonotype was detected ten times or more. This chain uses TRBV18 with TRBJ2-1, with D hard to call. Germline assignment: CDR1 KGHSH and CDR2 LQKENI. The germline V and J ends were trimmed by 3 bases and 4 bases, with 13 bases remaining between them. The CDR3 spans 15 residues. The CDR3 spells CASSPNTPIYNEQFF. The CDR3 nucleotides read TGTGCCAGCTCACCTAATACCCCGATTTACAATGAGCAGTTCTTC.

Worth noting for this clonotype: Being one base from a much bigger clone, this may be a read error. J is TRBJ1-4 and V is TRBV4-1, with 7 bases fitting TRBD1. This CDR3 region has 16 residues. Germline loops: CDR1 MGHRA, CDR2 YSYEKL. The CDR3 region has the DNA TGCGCCAGCAACCAAGATAGGAGGGGGCACGATGAAAAACTGTTTTTT. Translating gives CASNQDRRGHDEKLFF.